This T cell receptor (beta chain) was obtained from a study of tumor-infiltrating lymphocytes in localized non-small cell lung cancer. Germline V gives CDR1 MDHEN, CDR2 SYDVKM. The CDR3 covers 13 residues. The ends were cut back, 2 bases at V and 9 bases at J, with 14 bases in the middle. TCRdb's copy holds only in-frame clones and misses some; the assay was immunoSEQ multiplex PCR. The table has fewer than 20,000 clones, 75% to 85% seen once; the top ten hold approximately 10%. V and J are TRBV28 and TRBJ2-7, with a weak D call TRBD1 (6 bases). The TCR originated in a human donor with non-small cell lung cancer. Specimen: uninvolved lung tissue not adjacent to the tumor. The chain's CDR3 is CASSLVGGQRQYF. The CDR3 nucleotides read TGTGCCAGCAGTTTAGTCGGAGGACAGAGGCAGTACTTC. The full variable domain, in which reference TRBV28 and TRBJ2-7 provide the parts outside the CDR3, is DVKVTQSSRYLVKRTGEKVFLECVQDMDHENMFWYRQDPGLGLRLIYFSYDVKMKEKGDIPEGYSVSREKKERFSLILESASTNQTSMYLCASSLVGGQRQYFGPGTRLTVT.